The subject of this entry is one T cell receptor (beta chain). Its antigen is as yet unknown. Other DNA sequences within the sample encode an identical CDR3. Produced via immunoSEQ multiplex PCR; TCRdb's table is partial and in-frame only. The table has 7,000 to 9,500 clones, roughly 90% seen once; the top ten hold more than 2%. The CDR3 is 14 residues long. The J segment lost 4 bases and the V segment lost 8 bases, leaving 6 bases of the junction unmatched. CDR1 is SNHLY, CDR2 FYNNEI, per germline. This entry belongs to a study of T cells in localized non-small cell lung cancer. Study-level findings and limits: The study linked higher blood T cell density to longer overall survival. Peak T cell clonality was found in uninvolved adjacent lung, exceeding tumor. Median detection of top 100 tumor clones in adjacent lung was about 52 clones. Heterogeneity is still possible, as just one tumor region was sequenced.

The origin of this receptor is a female donor aged 60 or older with stage II squamous cell lung carcinoma. The sample in question was peripheral blood, obtained before any cancer treatment. The chain has TRBV2 and TRBJ2-7, with 12 bases aligning to TRBD2. The CDR3 is CASRPGLAGYEQYF. Here the CDR3 DNA reads TGTGCCAGCCGGCCCGGACTAGCGGGATACGAGCAGTACTTC.